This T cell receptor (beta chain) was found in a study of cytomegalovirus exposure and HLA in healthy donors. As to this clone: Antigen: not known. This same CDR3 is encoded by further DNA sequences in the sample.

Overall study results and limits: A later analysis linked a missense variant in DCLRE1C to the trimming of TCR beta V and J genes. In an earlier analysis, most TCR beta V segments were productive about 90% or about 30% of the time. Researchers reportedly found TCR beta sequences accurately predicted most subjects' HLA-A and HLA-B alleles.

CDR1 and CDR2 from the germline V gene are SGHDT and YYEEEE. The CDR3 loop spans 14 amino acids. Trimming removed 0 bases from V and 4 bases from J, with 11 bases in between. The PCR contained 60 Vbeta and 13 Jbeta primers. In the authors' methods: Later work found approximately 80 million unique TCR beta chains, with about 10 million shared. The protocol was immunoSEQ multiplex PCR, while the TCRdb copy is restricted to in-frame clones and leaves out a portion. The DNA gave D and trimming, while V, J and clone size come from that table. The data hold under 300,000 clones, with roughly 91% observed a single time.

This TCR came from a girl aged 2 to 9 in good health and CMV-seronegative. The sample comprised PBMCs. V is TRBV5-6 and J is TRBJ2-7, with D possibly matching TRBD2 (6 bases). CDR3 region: CASSLGGSGYEQYF. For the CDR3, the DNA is TGTGCCAGCAGCTTGGGGGGAAGCGGGTACGAGCAGTACTTC.